These T cell receptor beta chains were read from a single sample in a study of T cell responses to AZD1222 COVID-19 vaccine. The table came from immunoSEQ multiplex PCR; TCRdb's copy has only in-frame clones and leaves some out. The profile shows around 150,000 clones, approximately 85% of them singletons. Sequencing used peripheral blood, obtained 28 days after the second dose of the MenACWY control vaccine. Source of these receptors: an adult who received the MenACWY meningococcal vaccine as a control. CDR3s include the opening cysteine and the closing phenylalanine or tryptophan. The order of the fields is V gene, D gene, clone size, J gene, CDR3 protein, CDR3 DNA. A D gene is named only where the DNA matches it firmly. Size is stated for part of the rows, as once, few or many counts, or as a class when the clone is expanded.

TRBV11-2	NA	NA	TRBJ2-7	CASSLSGSLSYEQYF	TGTGCCAGCAGCTTATCGGGGTCTCTATCCTACGAGCAGTACTTC
TRBV6-5	NA	few	TRBJ1-1	CASSARRRAEAFF	TGTGCCAGCTCCGCCCGGAGACGAGCTGAAGCTTTCTTT
TRBV2	NA	NA	TRBJ1-2	CASSGREGNLRGYTF	TGTGCCAGCAGTGGCCGGGAGGGGAATTTACGAGGCTACACCTTC
TRBV6-5	TRBD2	once	TRBJ2-5	CASSLTSGVPTQYF	TGTGCCAGCAGCCTTACTAGCGGGGTACCGACCCAGTACTTC
TRBV27	TRBD1	NA	TRBJ1-2	CASSKQGNYGYTF	TGTGCCAGCAGTAAACAGGGGAACTATGGCTACACCTTC
TRBV11-2	TRBD1	NA	TRBJ2-7	CASSLGQGLGEQYF	TGTGCCAGCAGCTTGGGACAGGGGTTGGGGGAGCAGTACTTC
TRBV9	NA	NA	TRBJ1-2	CASSITSRMNYGYTF	TGTGCCAGCAGCATCACCTCGAGGATGAACTATGGCTACACCTTC
TRBV14	NA	NA	TRBJ1-2	CASSPYKEGNYGYTF	TGTGCCAGCAGCCCATATAAGGAGGGTAACTATGGCTACACCTTC
TRBV5-6	TRBD2	NA	TRBJ2-5	CASSPTLAGGVRETQYF	TGTGCCAGCAGCCCCACTCTAGCGGGGGGTGTCAGAGAGACCCAGTACTTC
TRBV2	TRBD1	NA	TRBJ2-7	CASSRQGIYEQYF	TGTGCCAGCAGCCGACAGGGGATCTACGAGCAGTACTTC
TRBV20-1	NA	NA	TRBJ2-3	CSASKPGSGDTQYF	TGCAGTGCTAGTAAACCGGGGAGCGGGGATACGCAGTATTTT
TRBV19	TRBD1	NA	TRBJ1-1	CASRRSNWGDGQGVPEAFF	TGTGCCAGTAGGCGCTCCAATTGGGGAGACGGACAGGGTGTCCCTGAAGCTTTCTTT
TRBV5-4	NA	NA	TRBJ1-3	CASSLQGTGNTIYF	TGTGCCAGCAGCTTGCAGGGGACTGGAAACACCATATATTTT
TRBV19	NA	NA	TRBJ2-4	CASSSHRDIQYF	TGTGCCAGTAGCAGCCATAGGGACATTCAGTACTTC
TRBV10-3	NA	NA	TRBJ2-5	CAISEQRETQYF	TGTGCCATCAGTGAACAGCGAGAGACCCAGTACTTC
TRBV10-3	NA	few	TRBJ1-1	CAISSPNTGTNTEAFF	TGTGCCATCAGTTCCCCCAATACCGGGACGAACACTGAAGCTTTCTTT
TRBV24-1	NA	NA	TRBJ2-1	CATSDGDPQNEQFF	TGTGCCACCAGTGACGGGGACCCGCAGAATGAGCAGTTCTTC
TRBV24-1	NA	NA	TRBJ1-5	CATSDPDQPQHF	TGTGCCACCAGTGACCCGGACCAGCCCCAGCATTTT
TRBV28	TRBD2	NA	TRBJ2-3	CASSSTSGGFTSTDTQYF	TGTGCCAGCAGTTCTACTAGCGGGGGGTTTACTAGCACAGATACGCAGTATTTT
TRBV9	NA	NA	TRBJ1-2	CASSVDNVLGYTF	TGTGCCAGCAGCGTAGACAACGTCTTGGGCTACACCTTC
TRBV7-8	TRBD1	NA	TRBJ1-5	CASSWTGGNQPQHF	TGTGCCAGCAGCTGGACAGGGGGGAATCAGCCCCAGCATTTT
TRBV7-7	TRBD1	NA	TRBJ1-6	CASSLRTGDSPLHF	TGTGCTAGCAGCTTAAGGACAGGGGACTCACCCCTCCACTTT
TRBV7-9	TRBD1	NA	TRBJ1-2	CASSLDRVYGYTF	TGTGCCAGCAGCTTGGACAGGGTCTATGGCTACACCTTC
TRBV14	NA	NA	TRBJ1-6	CASSLRGNSPLHF	TGTGCCAGCAGCTTACGGGGGAATTCACCCCTCCACTTT
TRBV19	NA	NA	TRBJ2-7	CASSMRAGQSSYEQYF	TGTGCCAGTAGTATGCGGGCGGGACAGTCCTCCTACGAGCAGTACTTC
TRBV24-1	TRBD1	NA	TRBJ1-1	CATSDRTGGNTEAFF	TGTGCCACCAGTGATCGAACAGGGGGGAACACTGAAGCTTTCTTT
TRBV20-1	NA	NA	TRBJ1-1	CSARDPDRKVF	TGCAGTGCTAGAGATCCAGACAGGAAAGTCTTT
TRBV7-8	NA	NA	TRBJ1-1	CASSLMGNTEAFF	TGTGCCAGCAGCTTAATGGGGAACACTGAAGCTTTCTTT
TRBV5-1	NA	NA	TRBJ2-2	CASSLGRNTGELFF	TGCGCCAGCAGCTTGGGCAGGAACACCGGGGAGCTGTTTTTT
TRBV6-5	TRBD1	NA	TRBJ1-5	CASSQQGGRNQPQHF	TGTGCCAGCAGTCAACAGGGGGGAAGAAATCAGCCCCAGCATTTT
TRBV27	NA	NA	TRBJ2-1	CASSFLGLEQFF	TGTGCCAGCAGTTTCCTCGGACTTGAGCAGTTCTTC
TRBV29-1	TRBD1	once	TRBJ2-3	CSVEGQGNADTQYF	TGCAGCGTGGAGGGACAGGGGAACGCAGATACGCAGTATTTT
TRBV3-1/TRBV3-2	NA	NA	TRBJ2-7	CASSQGDGVGEQYF	TGTGCCAGCAGCCAAGGGGACGGGGTGGGCGAGCAGTACTTC
TRBV7-2	NA	NA	TRBJ1-3	CASSLAGVVNTIYF	TGTGCCAGCAGCTTAGCAGGGGTTGTTAACACCATATATTTT
TRBV7-9	TRBD2	NA	TRBJ2-3	CASSLGTGTSGISTDTQYF	TGTGCCAGCAGCTTAGGAACCGGGACTAGCGGGATTTCTACAGATACGCAGTATTTT
TRBV5-6	NA	NA	TRBJ1-1	CASSLEGEAFF	TGTGCCAGCAGCTTGGAGGGTGAAGCTTTCTTT
TRBV10-2	TRBD1	NA	TRBJ1-5	CASSPGTGTQPQHF	TGCGCCAGCAGCCCCGGGACAGGGACGCAGCCCCAGCATTTT
TRBV10-3	NA	NA	TRBJ2-3	CAISDPPTQGSTDTQYF	TGTGCCATCAGTGATCCCCCAACACAGGGTAGCACAGATACGCAGTATTTT
TRBV20-1	TRBD1	few	TRBJ1-4	CSASVTGIGEKLFF	TGCAGTGCTAGTGTGACAGGGATAGGCGAAAAACTGTTTTTT
TRBV15	NA	NA	TRBJ1-6	CATSSYATGWNSPLHF	TGTGCCACCAGCAGTTACGCGACAGGTTGGAATTCACCCCTCCACTTT
TRBV1	NA	NA	TRBJ2-5	CTSSGRNIQETQYF	TGCACCAGCAGTGGACGGAATATACAAGAGACCCAGTACTTC
TRBV5-1	TRBD2	NA	TRBJ2-2	CASSLAGTSGANTGELFF	TGCGCCAGCAGCTTGGCTGGGACTAGCGGGGCGAACACCGGGGAGCTGTTTTTT
TRBV4-1	NA	NA	TRBJ1-2	CASSQEDQGLGGYTF	TGCGCCAGCAGCCAAGAGGATCAGGGGTTGGGAGGCTACACCTTC
TRBV5-1	TRBD2	NA	TRBJ2-5	CASSLGAGARETQYF	TGCGCCAGCAGCTTAGGAGCGGGAGCGAGGGAGACCCAGTACTTC
TRBV4-1	TRBD1	NA	TRBJ2-3	CASTRTGGGLDTQYF	TGCGCCAGCACTCGGACAGGGGGCGGTTTAGATACGCAGTATTTT
TRBV6-5	NA	NA	TRBJ1-1	CASSRGRSYTEAFF	TGTGCCAGCAGTAGGGGGAGGTCGTACACTGAAGCTTTCTTT